There are a few counts of the clone carrying this T cell receptor (beta chain). Its target is unknown. It was with 60 Vbeta and 13 Jbeta primers that the PCR ran. Measured with immunoSEQ multiplex PCR; TCRdb has only the in-frame clones, and not every one. This sample carries roughly 190,000 clones, 62% of them seen once, and the ten largest clones take roughly 2.9%. V trimming: 2 bases; J trimming: 0 bases; junction bases outside the gene matches: 10. The CDR3 runs 20 residues. Per the germline V gene, CDR1 is MGHRA and CDR2 is YSYEKL. These data belong to a study of cytomegalovirus exposure and HLA in healthy donors. Findings of the study overall: Across HLA loci, a later analysis found differing TCR association rates, with DRB1 most and HLA-C fewest. In a later analysis, TCR beta V- and J-gene trimming was associated with a missense DCLRE1C variant.

The gene calls are TRBV4-1 and TRBJ1-6; 10 nucleotides agree with TRBD1. This TCR was recovered from a man aged 40-49 years in good health and CMV-seronegative. The sample was PBMCs. This chain's CDR3 is CASSQKSGTGEDSYNSPLHF. The CDR3 DNA is TGCGCCAGCAGCCAAAAATCCGGGACAGGGGAAGACTCCTATAATTCACCCCTCCACTTT.